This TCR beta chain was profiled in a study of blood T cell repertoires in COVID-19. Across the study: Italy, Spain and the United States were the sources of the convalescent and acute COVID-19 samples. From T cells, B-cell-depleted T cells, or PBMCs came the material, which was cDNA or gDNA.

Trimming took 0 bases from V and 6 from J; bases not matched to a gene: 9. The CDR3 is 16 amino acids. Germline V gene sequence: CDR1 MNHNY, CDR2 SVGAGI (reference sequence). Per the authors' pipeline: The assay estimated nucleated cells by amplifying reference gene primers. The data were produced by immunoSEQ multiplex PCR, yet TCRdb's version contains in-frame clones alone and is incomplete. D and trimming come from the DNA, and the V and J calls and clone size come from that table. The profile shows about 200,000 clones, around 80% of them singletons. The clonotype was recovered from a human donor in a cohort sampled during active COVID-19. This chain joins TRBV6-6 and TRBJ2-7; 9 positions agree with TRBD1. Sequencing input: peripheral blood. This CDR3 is CASSYSRGTGFSEQYF. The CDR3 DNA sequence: TGTGCCAGCAGTTACTCGAGAGGGACAGGGTTCTCCGAGCAGTACTTC.